These 2 T cell receptor beta chains share one sample of origin, sequenced in a study of cytomegalovirus exposure and HLA in healthy donors (dated by TCRdb to the late 2010s). To prepare the library, the immunoSEQ multiplex PCR assay was applied. In its TCRdb copy, this immuneACCESS table keeps in-frame sequences only and misses some clones. Where compared with another copy, unresolved V genes explain less than half of these, and the others have no known cause. The sample data list fewer than 200,000 clones, and 80% to 90% of these were observed just once. The ten largest clones capture about 6% of the sample. Sequenced: PBMCs. The receptors were gathered from a woman in her twenties or thirties in good health and CMV-seronegative.

This sequence joins TRBV2 and TRBJ2-3, with TRBD2 identical over 12 bases. The V segment lost 2 bases and the J segment 5 bases; nucleotides outside the gene matches: 11. The CDR3 has 18 amino acids. Germline V gene sequence: CDR1 SNHLY, CDR2 FYNNEI. The CDR3 loop is CASSERLAGAISVDTQYF. As DNA, the CDR3 is TGTGCCAGCAGTGAACGACTAGCGGGGGCTATTTCGGTAGATACGCAGTATTTT.

V and J are TRBV5-1 and TRBJ2-7, with 11 bases aligning to TRBD1. The germline V gene encodes CDR1 SGHRS and CDR2 YFSETQ. With V trimmed by 1 base and J by 1 base, 10 bases remained unmatched. There are 18 residues in the CDR3. The CDR3 spells CASSLLGQGALKSYEQYF. The CDR3, as DNA: TGCGCCAGCAGCTTGTTAGGACAGGGGGCCCTCAAATCCTACGAGCAGTACTTC.